The text below deals with one T cell receptor beta chain. The sample carries other DNA sequences with the same CDR3. This entry belongs to a study of shared clonotypes between healthy human individuals. Assay used: immunoSEQ multiplex PCR; TCRdb lists only in-frame clones, some missing. The data show over a million clones, with 95% to 99% seen just once and roughly 0.45% held by the top ten. The TCR was taken from a young man in good health. Sequencing was carried out using naive CD4+ T cells sorted from blood. Regarding subset: CD45RA+ positively selected.

The CDR3 bases are TGTGCCAGTGGTCTTAACACTGAAGCTTTCTTT. As protein: CASGLNTEAFF. This sequence joins TRBV19 and TRBJ1-1, with D uncertain. The V gene's germline CDR1 is LNHDA and CDR2 SQIVND (reference sequence). The V end was cut by 8 bases, the J end by 2 bases, with 6 bases between. This CDR3 region has 11 residues.